Presented here are 32 T cell receptor beta chains from one specimen sequenced in a study of cytomegalovirus exposure and HLA in healthy donors (TCRdb year 2017). The library was built by means of the immunoSEQ multiplex PCR assay. For the multiplex PCR, a mixture combining 60 forward primers for TCR Vbeta segments and 13 reverse primers for TCR Jbeta segments was used. TCRdb re-hosts the immuneACCESS table, in-frame sequences only. Its copies lack some clones; in the studies checked, an unresolved V gene accounts for under half of them, and the cause for the rest is not known. Across this sample there are some 90,000 clones, with more than 75% seen only once. Jointly, the top ten make up over 9% of the sample. The sample consisted of PBMCs. The receptors come from a human donor in good health.

J is TRBJ2-3 and V is TRBV5-6; 10 positions agree with TRBD2. CDR1 SGHDT and CDR2 YYEEEE come from the germline V gene. CDR3 length: 15 amino acids. After removal of 5 bases from V and 3 bases from J, the junction contained 6 bases not matched to a gene. CDR3 protein: CASREGTSDTDTQYF. As DNA, the CDR3 is TGTGCCAGCAGGGAGGGGACTAGCGATACAGATACGCAGTATTTT. The full variable domain, in which reference TRBV5-6 and TRBJ2-3 provide the parts outside the CDR3, is DAGVTQSPTHLIKTRGQQVTLRCSPKSGHDTVSWYQQALGQGPQFIFQYYEEEERQRGNFPDRFSGHQFPNYSSELNVNALLLGDSALYLCASREGTSDTDTQYFGPGTRLTVL.

The chain employs TRBV7-8 and TRBJ1-4; D is perhaps TRBD1 (5 bases). Trimming left V 5 bases short and J 8 bases short, with 12 bases between. The length of the CDR3 is 13 residues. Germline V gives CDR1 SGHVS, CDR2 FQNEAQ. CDR3 sequence reads: CASSGGVREKLFF. CDR3 coding DNA: TGTGCCAGCAGCGGAGGGGTTAGGGAAAAACTGTTTTTT.

The chain carries TRBV12-5 and TRBJ2-3; TRBD2 matches 11 bases. The CDR3 has 17 residues. Germline CDR1 is LGHNT and CDR2 is FRNRAP. V trimming: 5 bases; J trimming: 7 bases; junction bases outside the gene matches: 14. Here the CDR3 reads CASGPPGLAGSINTQYF. The CDR3 nucleotides are TGTGCTAGTGGTCCCCCTGGACTAGCGGGCAGCATTAATACGCAGTATTTT.

The rearrangement links TRBV6-1 to TRBJ2-3, with TRBD1 as a possible D gene (6 bases). The CDR3 has 14 amino acids. V was clipped by 8 bases and J by 1 base, with 13 bases between them. CDR1 MNHNS and CDR2 SASEGT come from the germline V gene. The CDR3 region is CASARDTGTDTQYF. The CDR3 nucleotides read TGTGCCAGCGCCCGGGACACGGGCACAGATACGCAGTATTTT.

V usage is TRBV5-1 and J usage is TRBJ2-5; 10 bases match TRBD2. This CDR3 region has 15 residues. Unmatched junction bases numbered 1, after V lost 1 base and J lost 1 base. Germline V lookup: CDR1 SGHRS, CDR2 YFSETQ. CDR3 sequence: CASSLLAGGQETQYF. The CDR3, as DNA: TGCGCCAGCAGCTTGTTAGCGGGGGGCCAAGAGACCCAGTACTTC.

The chain uses TRBV11-2 and TRBJ1-6, with 7 bases matching TRBD1. Germline CDR1 SGHAT, CDR2 FQNNGV. Unmatched junction bases numbered 6, after V lost 4 bases and J lost 9 bases. CDR3 length equals 14 residues. For the CDR3, the DNA is TGTGCCAGCAGCTCGACAGGGTACAGTTCACCCCTCCACTTT. Translating it yields CASSSTGYSSPLHF.

This clone came up a few times. The chain links TRBV5-4 to TRBJ1-4; 7 bases are shared with TRBD1. Germline V CDR1 and CDR2: SGHNT, YYREEE (reference sequence). V gave up 4 bases and J gave up 11 bases; unmatched junction bases: 11. The CDR3 spans 14 residues. In DNA form, the CDR3 reads TGTGCCAGCAGCATCGGGACAGCGGGTGGGAAACTGTTTTTT. Translation gives CASSIGTAGGKLFF.

The rearrangement joins TRBV5-1 to TRBJ2-2; D remains unclear. Germline V CDR1 and CDR2: SGHRS, YFSETQ. The CDR3 extends over 13 amino acids. V was clipped by 3 bases and J by 3 bases, with 6 bases between them. The CDR3 DNA is TGCGCCAGCAGCTCCGAGTACACCGGGGAGCTGTTTTTT. Translated: CASSSEYTGELFF.

This chain joins TRBV6-5 and TRBJ2-2; D remains unclear. The V and J ends lost 2 bases and 1 base respectively, with 5 bases between them. This CDR3 has 14 amino acids. Germline loops: CDR1 MNHEY, CDR2 SVGAGI. The CDR3 nucleotides read TGTGCCAGCAGTTACGCGCGGAACACCGGGGAGCTGTTTTTT. Translated: CASSYARNTGELFF.

This clone came up once. The rearrangement joins TRBV7-3 to TRBJ2-3, with TRBD1 identical over 12 bases. Trimming took 5 bases from V and 5 from J; bases not matched to a gene: 8. Germline values: CDR1 SGHTA, CDR2 FQGTGA. The CDR3 extends over 16 amino acids. The CDR3 nucleotides are TGTGCCAGCAGCGCCCGGGGACAGGGGGCAGGAGATACGCAGTATTTT. It codes for CASSARGQGAGDTQYF. The full variable domain, in which reference TRBV7-3 and TRBJ2-3 provide the parts outside the CDR3, is GAGVSQTPSNKVTEKGKYVELRCDPISGHTALYWYRQSLGQGPEFLIYFQGTGAADDSGLPNDRFFAVRPEGSVSTLKIQRTERGDSAVYLCASSARGQGAGDTQYFGPGTRLTVL.

The V and J genes are TRBV2 and TRBJ1-5; the D gene is possibly TRBD1 (5 bases). The V end was cut by 6 bases, the J end by 3 bases, with 18 bases between. CDR1 and CDR2 (germline): SNHLY, FYNNEI. The CDR3 totals 16 residues. Here the CDR3 reads CASRTATVGFNQPQHF. The CDR3 coding sequence is TGTGCCAGCAGAACCGCGACAGTAGGATTCAATCAGCCCCAGCATTTT.

The chain is built from TRBV27 and TRBJ1-2; TRBD1 agrees at 8 bases. This CDR3 has 13 residues. Germline V gives CDR1 MNHEY, CDR2 SMNVEV (reference sequence). The junction had 6 bases not matched to a gene; V was cut back by 6 bases and J by 6 bases. Here the CDR3 reads CASSHTGGDGYTF. In DNA, the CDR3 is TGTGCCAGCAGCCATACAGGGGGGGATGGCTACACCTTC.

The chain employs TRBV9 and TRBJ2-7; D gene uncertain. Germline V lookup: CDR1 SGDLS, CDR2 YYNGEE. CDR3 length equals 8 residues. The chain's CDR3 is CYYDEQYF. CDR3 nucleotides: TGTTACTATGACGAGCAGTACTTC.

The rearrangement uses TRBV4-3 and TRBJ1-6; weak D call: TRBD1 (5 bases). The CDR3 sequence is 15 residues long. The germline gives CDR1 LGHNA, CDR2 YSLEER. V was shortened by 1 base and J by 7 bases, with 11 bases between the two germline ends. The CDR3 sequence: CASSQVGGGNSPLHF. DNA for the CDR3: TGCGCCAGCAGCCAAGTGGGGGGGGGAAATTCACCCCTCCACTTT.

The V call is TRBV5-5, the J call TRBJ1-3; possibly TRBD1 for D (5 bases). CDR1 and CDR2 from the germline V gene are SGHKS and YYEKEE (reference sequence). Trimming took 7 bases from V and 0 from J, leaving 17 bases between them. CDR3 length equals 16 residues. CDR3: CASSGGRSLSGNTIYF. Here the CDR3 DNA reads TGTGCCAGCTCCGGGGGACGAAGCCTCTCTGGAAACACCATATATTTT.

The gene calls are TRBV29-1 and TRBJ2-5, with 9 bases fitting TRBD1. The end of the DNA aligns better with TRBJ2-7, so the J call may be wrong. The CDR3 loop spans 14 amino acids. The germline gives CDR1 SQVTM, CDR2 ANQGSEA. Here the CDR3 DNA reads TGCAGCGCCAGAACAGGGGGCCTAAACTACGAGCAGTACTTC. The encoded protein is CSARTGGLNYEQYF.

This clone was detected once. The chain recombines TRBV5-1 with TRBJ1-1, with 11 bases that match TRBD1. The germline V gene has CDR1 SGHRS and CDR2 YFSETQ. The CDR3 is made up of 16 amino acids. The V segment lost 4 bases and the J segment 2 bases; nucleotides outside the gene matches: 7. The CDR3 DNA reads TGCGCCAGCAGCCCCTGGACAGGGGGCATTAACACTGAAGCTTTCTTT. This translates into CASSPWTGGINTEAFF.

The chain has TRBV11-1 and TRBJ1-1; 7 bases are a match to TRBD1. Per germline, CDR1 SGHAT and CDR2 FQDESV (reference sequence). The CDR3 loop spans 14 amino acids. The V segment lost 2 bases and the J segment 4 bases; nucleotides outside the gene matches: 4. CDR3 sequence: CASSLKYRGTEAFF. The CDR3 nucleotides read TGTGCCAGCAGCTTAAAATACAGGGGCACTGAAGCTTTCTTT. The whole variable domain, remainder taken from reference TRBV11-1 and TRBJ1-1, is EAEVAQSPRYKITEKSQAVAFWCDPISGHATLYWYRQILGQGPELLVQFQDESVVDDSQLPKDRFSAERLKGVDSTLKIQPAELGDSAMYLCASSLKYRGTEAFFGQGTRLTVV.

CDR3 nucleotide sequence: TGTGCCAGCCCTTCTGACAGGGGGCGAAGGGAGACCCAGTACTTC. Protein sequence: CASPSDRGRRETQYF. The chain recombines TRBV2 with TRBJ2-5; 10 bases match TRBD1. CDR1 and CDR2 from the germline V gene are SNHLY and FYNNEI. The CDR3 has 15 amino acids. V lost 8 bases and J lost 5; bases outside the gene matches: 11.

There are a few counts of this clone. This sequence joins TRBV28 and TRBJ2-1, with TRBD2 as a possible D gene (6 bases). Trimming shortened V by 7 bases and J by 5 bases, and 15 bases separated the two germline ends. This CDR3 has 14 amino acids. CDR1 is MDHEN, CDR2 SYDVKM, per germline. The CDR3 loop is CASKAGLPNNEQFF. In DNA form, the CDR3 reads TGTGCCAGCAAGGCAGGACTACCTAACAATGAGCAGTTCTTC.

J is TRBJ2-3 and V is TRBV2, with 14 bases matching TRBD2. After removal of 3 bases from V and 2 bases from J, the junction contained 1 base not matched to a gene. CDR3 length equals 16 residues. The germline gives CDR1 SNHLY, CDR2 FYNNEI. CDR3 DNA: TGTGCCAGCAGTGAGGGACTAGCGGGGGCCACAGATACGCAGTATTTT. Encoded protein: CASSEGLAGATDTQYF.

The chain combines TRBV19 with TRBJ2-1; TRBD1 agrees at 9 bases. This CDR3 region has 16 residues. Germline CDR1 reads LNHDA; CDR2 reads SQIVND (reference sequence). J lost 7 bases, V lost 3 bases, and 10 bases had no gene match. CDR3 sequence reads: CASSIVTGGLGNEQFF. The CDR3 nucleotides read TGTGCCAGTAGTATCGTTACAGGGGGCCTTGGGAATGAGCAGTTCTTC.

This clone was seen a single time. The chain has TRBV27 and TRBJ2-7, with 12 bases lining up with TRBD2. V dropped 6 bases and J dropped 1; count of bases not matched to a gene: 4. Germline V lookup: CDR1 MNHEY, CDR2 SMNVEV (reference sequence). This CDR3 has 15 amino acids. The CDR3 is CASSPGLAGSYEQYF. The CDR3 region has the DNA TGTGCCAGCAGCCCTGGACTAGCGGGATCCTACGAGCAGTACTTC.

This rearrangement joins TRBV4-2 to TRBJ2-1, with 9 bases fitting TRBD2. The V and J ends lost 2 bases and 9 bases, in that order; junction bases with no gene match: 11. This CDR3 spans 16 amino acids. The germline V gene encodes CDR1 LGHNA and CDR2 YNFKEQ. DNA of the CDR3: TGTGCCAGCAGCCAATCGGGAGCGGGAGGAGGCTCTGAGCAGTTCTTC. This codes for CASSQSGAGGGSEQFF.

This clone was counted between two and nine times. The rearrangement uses TRBV6-5 and TRBJ2-1; 8 bases are shared with TRBD1. Per germline, CDR1 MNHEY and CDR2 SVGAGI. The CDR3 runs to 14 residues. J was trimmed by 6 bases and V by 5 bases; bases with no gene match: 6. The CDR3 coding sequence is TGTGCCAGCAGTCGCCTACAGGGGGTCAATGAGCAGTTCTTC. It is translated as CASSRLQGVNEQFF.

J is TRBJ1-3 and V is TRBV28; D call uncertain. Trimming shortened V by 6 bases and J by 2 bases, and 14 bases separated the two germline ends. There are 15 residues in the CDR3. Germline V CDR1 and CDR2: MDHEN, SYDVKM. CDR3 nucleotide sequence: TGTGCCAGCAGAACCTCCGGACTGACTGGAAACACCATATATTTT. Protein product: CASRTSGLTGNTIYF.

The J gene is TRBJ1-2, the V gene TRBV5-8; D perhaps matches TRBD1 (5 bases). Per germline, CDR1 SGHTS and CDR2 YDEGEE. V was trimmed by 1 base and J by 4 bases, leaving 11 bases between them. CDR3 size: 14 residues. The CDR3 is CASSLKDTIYGYTF. The DNA for the CDR3 is TGTGCCAGCAGCTTGAAGGACACGATCTATGGCTACACCTTC. Looking up the rest from reference TRBV5-8 and TRBJ1-2 gives the full variable domain: EAGVTQSPTHLIKTRGQQATLRCSPISGHTSVYWYQQALGLGLQFLLWYDEGEERNRGNFPPRFSGRQFPNYSSELNVNALELEDSALYLCASSLKDTIYGYTFGSGTRLTVV.

The gene calls are TRBV18 and TRBJ2-5; D gene uncertain. Between the trimmed V and J ends, which lost 1 base and 0 bases, there was a span of 6 bases. CDR1 KGHSH and CDR2 LQKENI come from the germline V gene. This CDR3 contains 14 residues. In DNA, the CDR3 is TGTGCCAGCTCACCACGGAGAAACCAAGAGACCCAGTACTTC. Translating gives CASSPRRNQETQYF.

The gene calls are TRBV28 and TRBJ2-7, with 7 bases lining up with TRBD1. Germline values: CDR1 MDHEN, CDR2 SYDVKM. The CDR3 extends over 18 amino acids. Losses at the gene ends were 6 bases for V and 2 bases for J; bases not matched to a gene: 19. The CDR3 coding sequence is TGTGCCAGCAGCCTCCCCCAGGGGGAGACTCAGGGAGCCTACGAGCAGTACTTC. Translation gives CASSLPQGETQGAYEQYF. The whole variable domain, remainder taken from reference TRBV28 and TRBJ2-7, is DVKVTQSSRYLVKRTGEKVFLECVQDMDHENMFWYRQDPGLGLRLIYFSYDVKMKEKGDIPEGYSVSREKKERFSLILESASTNQTSMYLCASSLPQGETQGAYEQYFGPGTRLTVT.

About this clone: At one end the junction does not follow the germline gene, possibly because of a read error. Within the sample, other DNA sequences also encode this same CDR3. V usage is TRBV2 and J usage is TRBJ1-2; weak D call: TRBD1 (6 bases). Germline V CDR1 and CDR2: SNHLY, FYNNEI. The CDR3 has 15 amino acids. The CDR3 DNA reads TGTGCCAGCAGTGAGGGGAGGGACGGGGGCTATGGTTACACCTTC. Its protein is CASSEGRDGGYGYTF.

V gene TRBV6-5 combines with J gene TRBJ2-4; the match to TRBD1 covers 11 bases. V lost 6 bases, J lost 5 bases, and 6 bases stayed unmatched. The CDR3 totals 15 residues. Germline V gives CDR1 MNHEY, CDR2 SVGAGI. The CDR3 DNA reads as TGTGCCAGCAGACCGGGACAGGGGGGTCAAAACATTCAGTACTTC. Amino acid sequence: CASRPGQGGQNIQYF.

The CDR3 here is CASSMGRGRTGELFF. Written as DNA, the CDR3 is TGTGCCAGTAGTATGGGCAGGGGGCGCACCGGGGAGCTGTTTTTT. The rearrangement joins TRBV19 to TRBJ2-2, with TRBD1 identical over 8 bases. The CDR3 consists of 15 residues. Germline values: CDR1 LNHDA, CDR2 SQIVND (reference sequence). The V segment lost 3 bases and the J segment 4 bases; nucleotides outside the gene matches: 4.